This T cell receptor beta chain emerged from a study of blood T cells in healthy people across ages. Whole-study findings and limits: Leaving the PBMCs unsorted stopped any conclusive comparison of naive versus antigen-experienced cells. There was no known CMV status for donors, so expanded clonotype changes were possibly confounded. Among long-lived donors, naive CD4+ cells were more numerous and diversity higher than in aged donors.

Germline CDR1 and CDR2: MNHEY and SVGEGT. The CDR3 has 14 residues. Together with a sample-barcoded 5' primer, a J-beta primer mix was included in a second PCR lasting roughly 6 to 12 cycles. Every cDNA molecule carried a tag from a template-switch adaptor bearing 12 random nucleotides. In TCRdb, the 5' RACE reads were re-called with MiXCR into one record per CDR3 protein. The sample holds roughly 2 million distinct CDR3 sequences, around 48% seen once. This clonotype has only one observation. Its target is not known. The specimen sequenced was blood. This sequence joins TRBV6-2 or TRBV6-3 and TRBJ2-1, with 7 bases aligning to TRBD2. Gene TRBJ2-7 matches the end of the DNA better, so the J call may be wrong. This TCR was recovered from a woman in her forties in good health. As DNA, the CDR3 is TGTGCCAGCAGTTCTAGCGGCCTGATTCCGGAGCAGTACTTC. It is translated as CASSSSGLIPEQYF.